Below, one T cell receptor beta chain is given with its context. These data belong to a study of technical replicates of blood from several donors. V trimming: 0 bases; J trimming: 3 bases; junction bases outside the gene matches: 8. This CDR3 spans 17 amino acids. Germline CDR1 is LGHNA and CDR2 is YSLEER. Clones were sequenced by immunoSEQ multiplex PCR, and TCRdb holds only the in-frame ones, with some missing. Counted here are 50,000 to 65,000 clones, around 92% occurring once; the ten biggest clones make up about 4.4%. This TCR derives from a human donor in good health. Some clones in this sample may be carry-over from other donors' samples. The source material was PBMCs. The chain uses TRBV4-3 and TRBJ2-1; 7 bases agree with TRBD1. The CDR3 DNA follows: TGCGCCAGCAGCCAAGATAGACCGGGACAGAACTACAATGAGCAGTTCTTC. It yields the protein CASSQDRPGQNYNEQFF.